Included here is one T cell receptor beta chain sequence, with context. The antigen is unknown. There are 14 residues in the CDR3. V was pared by 2 bases and J by 0 bases, with 9 bases between. Germline assignment: CDR1 SGHNT and CDR2 YYREEE (reference sequence). This sample is drawn from a study of PD-1 blockade in mismatch repair-deficient tumors. Across the study: Patients had approximately 11 mismatch repair-deficient cancer types and were previously treated and progressing. Overall study findings and caveats: Tumor-resident clones, often undetectable pretreatment in blood, expanded then contracted after pembrolizumab.

Every patient had mismatch repair deficiency by PCR or immunohistochemistry. TCR sequencing covered a few patients who responded to pembrolizumab. Repertoires were generated with immunoSEQ multiplex PCR, while TCRdb's copy carries only in-frame clones and drops some. The sample yields approximately 80,000 clones, more than 80% seen once. Sequenced material: peripheral blood, taken 44 weeks after starting pembrolizumab. V and J are TRBV5-4 and TRBJ2-7; D is ambiguous. The clonotype originates from an adult with mismatch repair-deficient cancer. The CDR3 sequence: CASSFYQSSYEQYF. CDR3 bases: TGTGCCAGCAGCTTTTACCAGAGCTCCTACGAGCAGTACTTC.